Listed here is a single T cell receptor (beta chain). Its antigen is unknown. This entry belongs to a study of vaccination effects on CD4 cells after COVID-19. The wider study: Post-vaccine draws lagged the second dose by a median of 72 days.

Before sequencing, viral peptide pools were used by the ViraFEST assay to expand antigen-specific CD4+ T cells. Culture proceeded for approximately 9 days, and CD4+ T cells were then isolated. Vaccination of participants consisted of two doses of either the BNT162b2 or mRNA-1273 vaccine. Vaccine recipients had no previous SARS-CoV-2 infection; their nucleocapsid antibodies were negative. PBMC were cultured at about 2 million per well with roughly 10 IU/ml IL-2 and around 9 ug/ml peptides. The authors replaced half the medium with IL-2 medium on days 3 and 7. The CDR3 totals 14 residues. V was cut by 5 bases and J by 3 bases, with 13 bases left in between. Germline CDR1 is SGHVS and CDR2 is FQNEAQ. TCRdb's copy holds only in-frame clones and misses some; the assay was immunoSEQ multiplex PCR. Of fewer than 90,000 clones in the sample, roughly 80% were seen once.

The specimen comprised CD4+ T cells from PBMCs cultured with HCoV-OC43 spike peptides, sampled after COVID-19 vaccination. Noted subset: HCoV-OC43 spike overlapping peptide pool stimulation. This TCR was recovered from a human donor who received a COVID-19 vaccine. This sequence joins TRBV7-8 and TRBJ1-2; no clear D gene. CDR3 sequence: CASSTLTAYYGYTF. CDR3 DNA: TGTGCCAGCAGCACCTTGACGGCCTACTATGGCTACACCTTC.